This T cell receptor beta chain was sequenced during a study of T-cell memory formation after mild COVID-19. Regarding the study as a whole: Researchers report contracting CD4+ clones mostly in CM and EM, with CD8+ clones in EMRA.

This clonotype was detected a few times. Its target is unknown. One entry per CDR3 protein results from TCRdb running MiXCR on the 5' RACE reads. This sample has about 44,000 distinct CDR3 sequences, with 6% to 8.5% found just once. The V end was cut by 6 bases, the J end by 5 bases, with 14 bases between. Germline V gives CDR1 DFQATT, CDR2 SNEGSKA (reference sequence). The CDR3 has 12 amino acids. The origin of this receptor is an adult who had mild COVID-19 (a few samples of this study predate the infection). Cell type and time point are not known. The material sequenced was PBMCs or a T cell subset sorted from them (not recorded which). The chain carries TRBV20-1 and TRBJ2-7, with D hard to call. The CDR3 region has the DNA TGCAGTGCCAAAGAAGGGCGAGACGAGCAGTACTTC. Translation gives CSAKEGRDEQYF.